This T cell receptor beta chain was retrieved from a study of control samples from healthy donors and cancer patients. This clone was seen only a few times. The germline gives CDR1 SGDLS, CDR2 YYNGEE. V lost 3 bases, J lost 0 bases, and 13 bases lay in between. CDR3 length equals 15 residues. Assay: immunoSEQ multiplex PCR; the TCRdb copy retains only in-frame clones and omits some. The data hold around 100,000 clones, with around 89% observed a single time. Sequenced material: PBMCs. The receptor was derived from a man aged 55 to 69 with lung cancer. This chain joins TRBV9 and TRBJ2-7, with D perhaps assigned TRBD1 or TRBD2 (5 bases each). CDR3 sequence: CASSDRDGSSYEQYF. The CDR3 nucleotides read TGTGCCAGCAGCGACCGGGACGGCAGCTCCTACGAGCAGTACTTC.